The entry below describes one T cell receptor beta chain. This sample was taken from a study of blood T cell repertoires in COVID-19. About the study: Researchers got acute and convalescent COVID-19 samples from the United States, Italy and Spain. PBMCs, B-cell-depleted T cells, or T cells provided the cDNA or gDNA that made up the material.

Recruitment covered 20 to 25 US areas and drew participants whose ages spanned about 18 to 90 years. Within the 2 weeks before study entry, each person in the exposed group met a COVID-19 case. Here immunoSEQ multiplex PCR was the method, and the copy in TCRdb shows in-frame clones only, minus some. Here the sample spans fewer than 400,000 clones, 90% to 95% being singletons. This clonotype originated in a woman aged 25 to 39 who had been exposed to COVID-19. Sequencing was done on a sample of PBMCs or T cells enriched from blood (not recorded which).

The CDR3, as DNA: TGTGCCAGCTCACCACAGGGACAGGGTGCTAACTATGGCTACACCTTC. This sequence encodes CASSPQGQGANYGYTF. This chain joins TRBV18 and TRBJ1-2, with 9 bases aligning to TRBD1. The CDR3 consists of 16 residues. CDR1 and CDR2 (germline): KGHSH, LQKENI. Trimming cost V 1 base and J 0 bases; bases outside gene matches: 3.